This passage covers 18 T cell receptor beta chains from one sample sequenced in a study of T cell changes during pregnancy in multiple sclerosis. Assay used: immunoSEQ multiplex PCR; TCRdb lists only in-frame clones, some missing. The table lists about 77,000 clones, 85% to 95% of them singletons. This specimen consisted of peripheral blood, obtained after pregnancy. The receptors come from a female donor in good health, enrolled as a control in a pregnancy study.

The chain is built from TRBV30 and TRBJ1-3; 9 nucleotides match TRBD1. Losses at the gene ends were 3 bases for V and 7 bases for J; bases not matched to a gene: 10. The length of the CDR3 is 15 residues. Germline CDR1 GTSNPN, CDR2 SVGIG (reference sequence). The CDR3 spells CAWSEQGAIGNTIYF. The CDR3 DNA sequence: TGTGCCTGGAGCGAACAGGGGGCGATTGGTAACACCATATATTTT.

This clone was picked up a small number of times. The rearrangement uses TRBV7-3 and TRBJ1-1; D is undetermined. Germline V gene data show CDR1 as SGHTA and CDR2 as FQGTGA. The CDR3 extends over 16 amino acids. The germline V and J ends were trimmed by 5 bases and 3 bases, with 19 bases remaining between them. Written as DNA, the CDR3 is TGTGCCAGCAGCCCCCGCGGAGGCGGGCGCGACACTGAAGCTTTCTTT. Its protein product is CASSPRGGGRDTEAFF.

The rearrangement links TRBV28 to TRBJ1-2; D call uncertain. V shed 3 bases and J shed 2 bases, with 7 bases lying between them. The CDR3 has 13 amino acids. Germline CDR1 and CDR2: MDHEN and SYDVKM. The CDR3 spells CASSLTGNYGYTF. The CDR3 DNA is TGTGCCAGCAGTTTGACGGGGAACTATGGCTACACCTTC.

The chain's CDR3 is CASSYGGPTDTQYF. CDR3 in DNA: TGTGCCAGCAGTTATGGAGGACCCACAGATACGCAGTATTTT. The J gene is TRBJ2-3, the V gene TRBV6-6; possible D gene TRBD2, 5 bases. CDR1 is MNHNY and CDR2 is SVGAGI in the germline V gene (reference sequence). The CDR3 totals 14 residues. V lost 3 bases, J lost 2 bases, and 9 bases lay in between.

There are a few counts of this clone. The chain employs TRBV10-3 and TRBJ2-5; no clear D gene. V was shortened by 5 bases and J by 4 bases, with 11 bases between the two germline ends. The CDR3 length is 13 residues. The germline V gene encodes CDR1 ENHRY and CDR2 SYGVKD. CDR3 DNA sequence: TGTGCCATCAGTACAAACGTCCGAGAGACCCAGTACTTC. Amino acids: CAISTNVRETQYF.

The CDR3 is CASSSPYRAPGNEKLFF. The CDR3 DNA is TGTGCCAGCAGCTCCCCATATCGGGCGCCGGGAAATGAAAAACTGTTTTTT. V and J are TRBV11-3 and TRBJ1-4; unclear D gene. V was trimmed by 4 bases and J by 5 bases, leaving 20 bases between them. Germline V CDR1 and CDR2: SGHNT, YENEEA. The CDR3 extends over 17 amino acids.

The chain links TRBV7-2 to TRBJ2-2, with TRBD1 identical over 10 bases. The germline V gene has CDR1 SGHTA and CDR2 FQGNSA. The V segment lost 4 bases and the J segment 4 bases; nucleotides outside the gene matches: 6. The length of the CDR3 is 16 residues. CDR3 in amino acids: CASSSRTGGLTGELFF. The CDR3 bases are TGTGCCAGCAGCTCCCGGACAGGGGGTCTCACCGGGGAGCTGTTTTTT.

The V call is TRBV27, the J call TRBJ1-4; 7 bases line up with TRBD1. Unmatched junction bases numbered 8, after V lost 4 bases and J lost 6 bases. CDR1 MNHEY and CDR2 SMNVEV come from the germline V gene (reference sequence). The CDR3 totals 15 residues. The CDR3 nucleotides are TGTGCCAGCAGTTCTCACCGGGACAGCTATGAAAAACTGTTTTTT. The encoded protein is CASSSHRDSYEKLFF.

This sequence joins TRBV5-6 and TRBJ2-5, with 12 bases matching TRBD2. Trimming removed 2 bases from V and 5 bases from J; junction bases left unmatched: 4. Looked up from germline, CDR1 is SGHDT and CDR2 is YYEEEE. CDR3 length: 15 amino acids. The CDR3 loop is CASSFLAGGHETQYF. DNA of the CDR3: TGTGCCAGCAGCTTTCTAGCGGGGGGGCATGAGACCCAGTACTTC.

The chain links TRBV19 to TRBJ2-7; D possibly corresponds to TRBD2 (6 bases). CDR3 length equals 16 residues. The germline V gene encodes CDR1 LNHDA and CDR2 SQIVND (reference sequence). Trimming left V 8 bases short and J 3 bases short, with 23 bases between. For the CDR3, the DNA is TGTGCCAGTTCCCGCCGGGCGGCTAGCGAAAGCTACGAGCAGTACTTC. As protein: CASSRRAASESYEQYF.

The table lists this clone with a few counts. The genes are TRBV5-3 and TRBJ2-7; 10 bases are a match to TRBD2. TRBV5-3 is flagged as an ORF with uncertain function. The V and J ends lost 3 bases and 3 bases, in that order; junction bases with no gene match: 9. The CDR3 spans 16 residues. DNA for the CDR3: TGTGCCAGAAGCTCGTCCGGGACTAGCGACTACTACGAGCAGTACTTC. Translated: CARSSSGTSDYYEQYF.

The genes are TRBV27 and TRBJ2-7; 14 bases align to TRBD2. Germline V gene sequence: CDR1 MNHEY, CDR2 SMNVEV (reference sequence). The CDR3 extends over 16 amino acids. The trim removed 5 bases at V and 0 bases at J, leaving 3 bases unmatched. As DNA, the CDR3 is TGTGCCAGCAGTCCGGGGACTAGCGGGAGCTCCTACGAGCAGTACTTC. Protein sequence: CASSPGTSGSSYEQYF.

The chain links TRBV19 to TRBJ1-3; no definite D call. V was cut by 9 bases and J by 2 bases, with 14 bases left in between. The germline gives CDR1 LNHDA, CDR2 SQIVND (reference sequence). The CDR3 is made up of 14 amino acids. The CDR3 here is CASGPGRTGNTIYF. Written as DNA, the CDR3 is TGTGCCAGCGGGCCGGGAAGAACTGGAAACACCATATATTTT.

The chain combines TRBV18 with TRBJ2-2; 8 bases are a match to TRBD1. The CDR3 contains 17 residues. V was pared by 3 bases and J by 5 bases, with 11 bases of the junction left unmatched. Germline V gives CDR1 KGHSH, CDR2 LQKENI. This CDR3 reads CASSPTGQGPRTGELFF. The DNA for the CDR3 is TGTGCCAGCTCACCGACCGGACAGGGCCCGAGAACCGGGGAGCTGTTTTTT.

The chain recombines TRBV6-1 with TRBJ1-1, with a possible D match to TRBD1 (6 bases). This CDR3 is 14 amino acids long. V lost 7 bases and J 0 bases, leaving 12 bases between the germline ends. From germline, CDR1 is MNHNS and CDR2 SASEGT. CDR3 amino acids: CASNSRGMNTEAFF. The CDR3 coding sequence is TGTGCCAGCAATAGCAGGGGTATGAACACTGAAGCTTTCTTT.

The V and J genes are TRBV20-1 and TRBJ2-5; a possible D gene is TRBD2 (5 bases). CDR1 is DFQATT and CDR2 is SNEGSKA in the germline V gene (reference sequence). Trimming took off 0 bases at V and 11 bases at J, with 10 bases between the two ends. The CDR3 extends over 11 amino acids. CDR3 sequence reads: CSARDQTIQYF. In DNA form, the CDR3 reads TGCAGTGCTAGAGATCAGACTATACAGTACTTC.

The rearrangement links TRBV4-3 to TRBJ2-6, with a weak D call TRBD1 (5 bases). Trimming stripped 0 bases from V and 0 bases from J, with 6 bases between. Per the germline V gene, CDR1 is LGHNA and CDR2 is YSLEER. The CDR3 spans 16 residues. In DNA form, the CDR3 reads TGCGCCAGCAGCCAAGATGGACACTCTGGGGCCAACGTCCTGACTTTC. Translating it yields CASSQDGHSGANVLTF.

This rearrangement joins TRBV5-1 to TRBJ2-7; 9 bases are a match to TRBD2. The CDR3 is made up of 14 amino acids. Germline trimming cut 5 bases from V and 2 bases from J; bases unmatched to any gene: 5. Germline CDR1 SGHRS, CDR2 YFSETQ. The CDR3 reads CASSTSGFTYEQYF. DNA of the CDR3: TGCGCCAGCAGTACTAGCGGGTTCACCTACGAGCAGTACTTC.